The rows below give T cell receptor beta chains drawn from one sample of a study of identical twins. Using its own MiXCR run on the 5' RACE reads, TCRdb lists one record per CDR3 protein. The sample includes hundreds of thousands of distinct CDR3 sequences, under 9% of them seen just once. This same sample was also taken into another study, of yellow fever vaccine responses in identical twins.

Sequencing input: PBMCs. These TCRs come from a woman aged 18-29 years in good health. CDR3s include the opening cysteine and the closing phenylalanine or tryptophan. A D gene is named only where the DNA matches it firmly. Some rows mark clone size as missing; the rest say once, few, many or name a class of expanded clone.

V	size	D	J	DNA	CDR3
TRBV20-1	NA	NA	TRBJ2-3	TGCAGTGCTAGAGACATATCAGATACGCAGTATTTT	CSARDISDTQYF
TRBV12-3/TRBV12-4	few	TRBD1	TRBJ1-1	TGTGCCAGCAGGCCCGGGACAGGGACGACTGAAGCTTTCTTT	CASRPGTGTTEAFF
TRBV7-2	many	NA	TRBJ1-5	TGTGCCAGCAGGAAAAGGGTAGGGGACAATCAGCCCCAGCATTTT	CASRKRVGDNQPQHF
TRBV28	few	TRBD1	TRBJ2-7	TGTGCCAGCAGTCGTCAGACAGGGGGTTACGTCGAGCAGTACTTC	CASSRQTGGYVEQYF
TRBV28	few	NA	TRBJ1-5	TGTGCCAGCAGTTTATCGACACACAGGGCTGGGAGCAATCAGCCCCAGCATTTT	CASSLSTHRAGSNQPQHF
TRBV11-2	many	TRBD2	TRBJ2-7	TGTGCCAGCAGCGCTACTAGCGGGGCCTACGAGCAGTACTTC	CASSATSGAYEQYF
TRBV20-1	NA	TRBD1	TRBJ2-7	TGCAGTGCTAGGTTGACAGGGGGGACCTACGAGCAGTACTTC	CSARLTGGTYEQYF
TRBV3-1	many	TRBD1	TRBJ1-5	TGTGCCAGCAGCCAAAGACAGGGGGCCCAGCCCCAGCATTTT	CASSQRQGAQPQHF
TRBV28	few	NA	TRBJ2-3	TGTGCCAGCAAACGCGGACAGAGAATAAGCACAGATACGCAGTATTTT	CASKRGQRISTDTQYF
TRBV6-2/TRBV6-3	many	NA	TRBJ2-4	TGTGCCAGCAGTTACTTCGCTATATCAGCCAAAAACATTCAGTACTTC	CASSYFAISAKNIQYF
TRBV28	NA	NA	TRBJ2-3	TGTGCCAGCAGTTTTTTTGGCGGTGGCACAGATACGCAGTATTTT	CASSFFGGGTDTQYF
TRBV6-5	NA	NA	TRBJ1-4	TGTGCCAGCACTCATTCTCTGTTTTTT	CASTHSLFF